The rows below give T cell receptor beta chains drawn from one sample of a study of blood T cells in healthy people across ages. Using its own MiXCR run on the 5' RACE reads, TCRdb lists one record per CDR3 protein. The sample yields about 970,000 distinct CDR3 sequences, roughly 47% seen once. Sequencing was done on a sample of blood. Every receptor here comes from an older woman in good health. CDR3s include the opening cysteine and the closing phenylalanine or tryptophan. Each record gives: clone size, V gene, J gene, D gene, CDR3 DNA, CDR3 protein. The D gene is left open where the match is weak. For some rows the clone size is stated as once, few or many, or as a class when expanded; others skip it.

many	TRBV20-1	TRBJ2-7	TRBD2	TGCAGTGCAGGTGGGACTAGCGGGAAACTTTACGAGCAGTACTTC	CSAGGTSGKLYEQYF
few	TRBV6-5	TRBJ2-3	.	TGTGCCAGCAGTTACTCCGAGGCAGATACGCAGTATTTT	CASSYSEADTQYF
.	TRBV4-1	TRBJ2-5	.	TGCGCCAGCAGCCAAGATTTCCGGGAAAAGACCCAGTACTTC	CASSQDFREKTQYF
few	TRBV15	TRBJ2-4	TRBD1	TGTGCCACCAGCACCGGACAGGGTGGGAACATTCAGTACTTC	CATSTGQGGNIQYF
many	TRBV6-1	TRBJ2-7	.	TGTGCCAGCAGTGAAGCATCTGCCAGGGCGGGTTACGAGCAGTACTTC	CASSEASARAGYEQYF
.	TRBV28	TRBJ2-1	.	TGTGCCAGCAGTTCAGGGGGGACAAGGCCGAGTGCCTACGAGCAGTTCTTC	CASSSGGTRPSAYEQFF
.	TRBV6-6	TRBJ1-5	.	TGTGTCAGCAATAGACAGAGGGGGGATCAGCCCCAGCATTTT	CVSNRQRGDQPQHF
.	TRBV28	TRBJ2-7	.	TGTGCCAGCAGTAAAAACACCTTCGAGCAGTACTTC	CASSKNTFEQYF
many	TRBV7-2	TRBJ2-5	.	TGTGCCAGCAGCGCCAGGCAGTGGGAGACCCAGTACTTC	CASSARQWETQYF
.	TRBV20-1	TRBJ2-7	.	TGCAGTACTGCTGCTGGCTACGAGCAGTACTTC	CSTAAGYEQYF
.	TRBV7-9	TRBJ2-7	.	TGTGCCAGCAGCCCCGTAGCGGAGGCCTACGAGCAGTACTTC	CASSPVAEAYEQYF
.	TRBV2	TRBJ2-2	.	TGTGCCAGCAGTGTCGTAGGGGGGTCCGGGGAGCTGTTTTTT	CASSVVGGSGELFF
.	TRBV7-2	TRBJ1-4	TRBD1	TGTGCCAGCAGCTCATACAGGGGGCGACTTAATGAAAAACTGTTTTTT	CASSSYRGRLNEKLFF
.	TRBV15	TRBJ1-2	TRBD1	TGTGCCACCAGCAGAGGGACAGGGGCAACCATTAACTATGGCTACACCTTC	CATSRGTGATINYGYTF
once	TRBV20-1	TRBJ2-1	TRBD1	TGCAGTGCTAGAGGGGGGACAGGCTTGTTCTTC	CSARGGTGLFF
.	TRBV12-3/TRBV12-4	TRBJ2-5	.	TGTGCCAGCAGTGGCAGGGTTGAGGGGCAAGAGACCCAGTACTTC	CASSGRVEGQETQYF
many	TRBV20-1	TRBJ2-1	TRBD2	TGCAGTGCTACCCTACTAGCGGGAGGGGGCAATGAGCAGTTCTTC	CSATLLAGGGNEQFF
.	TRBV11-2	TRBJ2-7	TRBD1	TGTGCCAGCAGGAGGACAGGGGCGCCCGAGCAGTACTTC	CASRRTGAPEQYF
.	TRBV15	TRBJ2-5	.	TGTGCCACCAGCAGTGCCCGCGCAGGAGGGTGGGAGACCCAGTACTTC	CATSSARAGGWETQYF
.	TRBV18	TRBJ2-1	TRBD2	TGTGCCAGCTCACCAACTAGCGGGTTTTCTGAGCAGTTCTTC	CASSPTSGFSEQFF
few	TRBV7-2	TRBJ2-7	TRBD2	TGTGCCAGCAGCTACCTAGCGGGGGAGGTCTACGAGCAGTACTTC	CASSYLAGEVYEQYF
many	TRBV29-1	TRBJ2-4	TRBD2	TGCAGCGTTGAAGATCGAGGGGCTAGCGGGAGGGCCCTCGAGGCCAAAAACATTCAGTACTTC	CSVEDRGASGRALEAKNIQYF
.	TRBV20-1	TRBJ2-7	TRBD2	TGCAGTGCTAGGGGACTAGTGGGATCCTACGAGCAGTACTTC	CSARGLVGSYEQYF